A single sample gave rise to the 8 T cell receptor beta chains below, sequenced in a study of CD8 T cells in ankylosing spondylitis. TCRdb re-analysed the 5' RACE reads in MiXCR, keeping a single row per CDR3 protein. This sample has 200,000 to 250,000 distinct CDR3 sequences, with over 9.5% found just once. The sequenced sample consisted of blood, either unsorted or a sorted T cell fraction (not recorded which). All receptors derive from a male donor with ankylosing spondylitis or in good health (not recorded which).

This clonotype has a handful of counts. The J gene is TRBJ2-5, the V gene TRBV11-1, with no clear D. The CDR3 runs 13 residues. With 2 bases removed from V and 3 bases from J, the gap between germline ends came to 7 bases. Germline V gene data show CDR1 as SGHAT and CDR2 as FQDESV (reference sequence). This CDR3 is CASSLRAEETQYF. The CDR3, as DNA: TGTGCCAGCAGCTTAAGGGCGGAAGAGACCCAGTACTTC.

This clonotype has just one count. The chain uses TRBV9 and TRBJ1-2; D uncertain. V was trimmed by 4 bases and J by 6 bases, leaving 13 bases between them. Germline lookup yields CDR1 SGDLS and CDR2 YYNGEE. The CDR3 loop spans 13 amino acids. The CDR3 region has the DNA TGTGCCAGCAGCTTCGCACGCGGTGATGGCTACACCTTC. Translation: CASSFARGDGYTF.

This clonotype was recorded at least ten times. The chain uses TRBV20-1 and TRBJ1-1; D is unclear. Looked up from germline, CDR1 is DFQATT and CDR2 is SNEGSKA (reference sequence). Trimming removed 0 bases at V and 1 base at J, with 15 bases between. The CDR3 is 16 residues long. The CDR3 nucleotides read TGCAGTGCTAGAGATGATATAAGAGGGAGGAACACTGAAGCTTTCTTT. Amino acids: CSARDDIRGRNTEAFF.

This clonotype was detected ten times or more. The V gene is TRBV29-1, the J gene TRBJ2-6, with a tentative D call TRBD1 (6 bases). CDR1 is SQVTM, CDR2 ANQGSEA, per germline. Between the trimmed V and J ends, which lost 5 bases and 13 bases, there was a span of 18 bases. This CDR3 region has 13 residues. The CDR3: CSVQTGPLGVLTF. CDR3 bases: TGCAGCGTTCAGACAGGCCCCCTCGGAGTCCTGACTTTC.

V gene TRBV4-1 combines with J gene TRBJ2-1; TRBD2 agrees at 11 bases. J lost 10 bases, V lost 0 bases, and 5 bases had no gene match. CDR1 MGHRA and CDR2 YSYEKL come from the germline V gene. CDR3 size: 15 residues. The CDR3 nucleotides are TGCGCCAGCAGCCAAGAACATCTAGCGGGAGGCGAGCAGTTCTTC. It is translated as CASSQEHLAGGEQFF.

As regards this clonotype: Sequence at one end of the junction differs from germline and may be a read error. V usage is TRBV29-1 and J usage is TRBJ2-2, with 9 bases lining up with TRBD2. CDR1 and CDR2 (germline): SQVTM, ANQGSEA. The CDR3 spans 18 residues. In DNA form, the CDR3 reads TGCGGCGTTGAAGATCATTTAAGCGGGAGGACCGTTGACGGGGAGCTGTTTTTT. This sequence encodes CGVEDHLSGRTVDGELFF.

Comments on this clonotype: This may arise from a read error, as a much more abundant clone is one base away. J is TRBJ2-7 and V is TRBV7-6, with 9 bases aligning to TRBD1. This CDR3 is 14 amino acids long. Per germline, CDR1 SGHVS and CDR2 FNYEAQ. The CDR3 reads CASSPDRGVYAQYF. DNA of the CDR3: TGTGCCAGCAGCCCGGACAGGGGAGTCTACGCGCAGTACTTC.

The table lists this clonotype with many counts. This CDR3 is CASSLTAGGPYNEQFF. The DNA for the CDR3 is TGCGCCAGCAGCCTGACAGCGGGAGGTCCCTACAATGAGCAGTTCTTC. The chain recombines TRBV5-1 with TRBJ2-1, with 9 bases matching TRBD2. V lost 4 bases and J lost 2; bases outside the gene matches: 7. There are 16 residues in the CDR3. CDR1 and CDR2 (germline): SGHRS, YFSETQ.